The clone carrying this T cell receptor (beta chain) was counted many times. Its antigen is not identified. The data stem from a study of post-analysis software for immune sequencing data. Study-level information: The disease courses covered relapsing-remitting, secondary progressive and progressive-relapsing multiple sclerosis. Study-level points and caveats: With TRBV5-6, TRBV5-1 and TRBV20-1 included, 4 to 6 TRBV segments were more frequent in patients than in controls.

Trimming cost V 0 bases and J 0 bases, with 7 bases left between them. The CDR3 length is 15 residues. Germline loops: CDR1 SGHRS, CDR2 YFSETQ. TCR beta cDNA libraries had unique molecular identifiers. The authors obtained roughly 0.5 million cDNA molecules from roughly 1.1 to 9.2 million T cells. Via MiXCR, TCRdb re-called the PCR reads, giving one row per CDR3 protein. This table holds about 430,000 distinct CDR3 sequences, over 30% found once. The receptor's source is a girl under 10 years old with multiple sclerosis. Sequencing was done on a sample of blood. The rearrangement uses TRBV5-1 and TRBJ2-4; D remains ambiguous. CDR3 DNA sequence: TGCGCCAGCAGCTTGGGATCTCTAGCCAAAAACATTCAGTACTTC. Translation gives CASSLGSLAKNIQYF.